This T cell receptor beta chain was sequenced during a study of identical twins. Study outcomes and limitations: Researchers caution that invariant MAIT and iNKT cells could partly confound zero-insertion analyses. Weaker excess twin sharing was seen among beta out-of-frame sequences.

This clonotype showed up just a few times. Its matching antigen is unknown. TCRdb ran MiXCR on the 5' RACE reads and lists one entry per CDR3 protein. Of 1.5 million to 2 million distinct CDR3 sequences in the sample, under 35% were seen once. The TCR comes from a newborn girl in good health. The sequencing input was cord blood.

For the CDR3, the DNA is TGTGCCAGCAGCGTCCGGTTAGGGGGGGCCAAAAACATTCAGTACTTC. Translating it yields CASSVRLGGAKNIQYF. The rearrangement links TRBV9 to TRBJ2-4; D is possibly TRBD1 or TRBD2 (6 bases each). Trimming took 2 bases from V and 1 from J, leaving 13 bases between them. This CDR3 has 16 residues. Germline V gives CDR1 SGDLS, CDR2 YYNGEE.